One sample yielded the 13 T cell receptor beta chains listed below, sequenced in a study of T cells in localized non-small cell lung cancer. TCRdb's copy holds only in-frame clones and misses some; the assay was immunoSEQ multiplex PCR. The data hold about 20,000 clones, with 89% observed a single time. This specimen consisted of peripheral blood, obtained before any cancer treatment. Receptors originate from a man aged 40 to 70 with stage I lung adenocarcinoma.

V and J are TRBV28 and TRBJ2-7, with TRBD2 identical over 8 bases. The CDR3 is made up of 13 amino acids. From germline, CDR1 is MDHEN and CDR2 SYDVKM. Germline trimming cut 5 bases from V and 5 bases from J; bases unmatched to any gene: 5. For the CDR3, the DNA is TGTGCCAGCAGTCGAAGCGGGAGTAACGAGCAGTACTTC. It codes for CASSRSGSNEQYF.

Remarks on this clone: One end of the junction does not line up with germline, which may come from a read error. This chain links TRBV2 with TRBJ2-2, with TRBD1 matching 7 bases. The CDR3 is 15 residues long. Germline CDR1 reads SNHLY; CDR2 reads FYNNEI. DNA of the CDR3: TGTGCCAGCAGGGAAGGGACAGTTTACACCGGGGAGCTGTTTTTT. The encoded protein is CASREGTVYTGELFF.

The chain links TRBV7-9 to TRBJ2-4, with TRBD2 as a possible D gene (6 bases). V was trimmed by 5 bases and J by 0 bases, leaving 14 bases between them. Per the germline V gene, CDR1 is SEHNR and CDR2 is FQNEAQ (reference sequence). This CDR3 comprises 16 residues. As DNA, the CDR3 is TGTGCCAGCAGCCCCTTACCGGGAGAAGCCAAAAACATTCAGTACTTC. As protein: CASSPLPGEAKNIQYF.

CDR3: CASSQDTSGILQQYF. CDR3 coding DNA: TGCGCCAGCAGCCAGGATACTAGCGGGATATTACAGCAGTACTTC. J is TRBJ2-7 and V is TRBV4-1; the match to TRBD2 covers 10 bases. Looked up from germline, CDR1 is MGHRA and CDR2 is YSYEKL. Losses at the gene ends were 3 bases for V and 8 bases for J; bases not matched to a gene: 10. This CDR3 has 15 residues.

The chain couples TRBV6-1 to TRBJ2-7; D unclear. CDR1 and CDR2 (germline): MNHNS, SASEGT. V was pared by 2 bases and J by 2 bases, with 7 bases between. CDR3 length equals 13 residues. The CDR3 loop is CASSESQAYEQYF. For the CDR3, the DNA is TGTGCCAGCAGTGAATCCCAGGCCTACGAGCAGTACTTC.

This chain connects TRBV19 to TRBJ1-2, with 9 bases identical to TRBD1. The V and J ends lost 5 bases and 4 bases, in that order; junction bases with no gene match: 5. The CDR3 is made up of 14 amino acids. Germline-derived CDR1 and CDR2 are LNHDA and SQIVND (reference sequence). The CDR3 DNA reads TGTGCCAGTAGTGCCGGGACAGGGATCTATGGCTACACCTTC. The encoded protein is CASSAGTGIYGYTF.

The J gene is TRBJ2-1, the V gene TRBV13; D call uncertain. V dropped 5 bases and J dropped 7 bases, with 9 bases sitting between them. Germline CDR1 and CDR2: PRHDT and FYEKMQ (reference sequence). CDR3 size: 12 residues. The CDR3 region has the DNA TGTGCCAGCAGCGCCGGGCGGAATGAGCAGTTCTTC. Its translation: CASSAGRNEQFF.

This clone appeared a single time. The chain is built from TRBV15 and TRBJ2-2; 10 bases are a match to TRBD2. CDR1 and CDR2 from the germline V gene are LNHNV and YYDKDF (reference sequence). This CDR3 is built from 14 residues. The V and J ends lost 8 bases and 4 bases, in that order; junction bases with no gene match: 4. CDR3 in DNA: TGTGCCACCCGGCTAGCGGGAGTCACCGGGGAGCTGTTTTTT. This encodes CATRLAGVTGELFF.

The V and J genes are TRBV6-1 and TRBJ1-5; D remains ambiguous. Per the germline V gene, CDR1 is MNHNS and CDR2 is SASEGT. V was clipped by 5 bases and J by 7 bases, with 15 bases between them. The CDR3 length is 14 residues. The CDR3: CASSQETGGQPQHF. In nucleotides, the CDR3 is TGTGCCAGCAGTCAAGAGACGGGAGGGCAGCCCCAGCATTTT.

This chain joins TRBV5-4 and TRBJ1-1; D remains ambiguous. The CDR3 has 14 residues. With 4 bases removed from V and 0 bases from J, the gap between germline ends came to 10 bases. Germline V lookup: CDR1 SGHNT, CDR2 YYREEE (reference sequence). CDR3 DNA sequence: TGTGCCAGCAGCCAGACGGCCGTGAACACTGAAGCTTTCTTT. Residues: CASSQTAVNTEAFF.

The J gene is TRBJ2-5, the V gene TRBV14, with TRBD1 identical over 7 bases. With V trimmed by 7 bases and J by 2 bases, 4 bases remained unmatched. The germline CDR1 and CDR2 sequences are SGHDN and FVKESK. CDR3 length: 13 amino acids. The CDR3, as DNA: TGTGCCAGCACCGGGACAGCTCAAGAGACCCAGTACTTC. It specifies CASTGTAQETQYF.

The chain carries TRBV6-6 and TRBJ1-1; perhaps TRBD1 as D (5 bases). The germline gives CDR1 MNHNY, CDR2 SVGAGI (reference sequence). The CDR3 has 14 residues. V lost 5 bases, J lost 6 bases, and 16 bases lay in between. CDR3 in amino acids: CASSLAGDASEAFF. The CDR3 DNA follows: TGTGCCAGCAGTCTCGCCGGGGACGCGTCTGAAGCTTTCTTT.

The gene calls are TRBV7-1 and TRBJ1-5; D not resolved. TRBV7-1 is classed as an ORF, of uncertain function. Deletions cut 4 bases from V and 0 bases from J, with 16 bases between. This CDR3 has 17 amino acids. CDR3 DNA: TGTGCCAGCAGCTTATCAGCCTGGGGTTATAGCAATCAGCCCCAGCATTTT. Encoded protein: CASSLSAWGYSNQPQHF.